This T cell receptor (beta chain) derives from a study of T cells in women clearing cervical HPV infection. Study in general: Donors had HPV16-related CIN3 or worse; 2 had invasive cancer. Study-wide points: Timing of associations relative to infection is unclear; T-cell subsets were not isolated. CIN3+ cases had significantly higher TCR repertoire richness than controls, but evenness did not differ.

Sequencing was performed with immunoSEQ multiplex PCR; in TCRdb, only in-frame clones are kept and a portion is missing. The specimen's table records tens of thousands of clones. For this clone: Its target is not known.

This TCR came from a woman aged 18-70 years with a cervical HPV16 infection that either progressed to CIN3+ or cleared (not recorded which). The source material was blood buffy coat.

The part of the CDR3 DNA that was read is TGTGCCAGTGCCCCCCCTAGTCAGGGGGGACAAGGTACG. It is translated as CASAPPSQGGQGT. The full CDR3 protein is CASAPPSQGGQGTQYF. This chain connects TRBV19 to TRBJ2-3, with D tentatively TRBD1 (7 bases). The CDR3 goes on 3 residues after the read ends, and that part is filled in from the germline J gene. V gave up 8 bases and J gave up 8 bases, with 26 bases separating them. Germline V gene data show CDR1 as LNHDA and CDR2 as SQIVND (reference sequence). The CDR3 totals 16 residues. Together with reference TRBV19 and TRBJ2-3, the CDR3 gives the full variable domain: DGGITQSPKYLFRKEGQNVTLSCEQNLNHDAMYWYRQDPGQGLRLIYYSQIVNDFQKGDIAEGYSVSREKKESFPLTVTSAQKNPTAFYLCASAPPSQGGQGTQYFGPGTRLTVL.